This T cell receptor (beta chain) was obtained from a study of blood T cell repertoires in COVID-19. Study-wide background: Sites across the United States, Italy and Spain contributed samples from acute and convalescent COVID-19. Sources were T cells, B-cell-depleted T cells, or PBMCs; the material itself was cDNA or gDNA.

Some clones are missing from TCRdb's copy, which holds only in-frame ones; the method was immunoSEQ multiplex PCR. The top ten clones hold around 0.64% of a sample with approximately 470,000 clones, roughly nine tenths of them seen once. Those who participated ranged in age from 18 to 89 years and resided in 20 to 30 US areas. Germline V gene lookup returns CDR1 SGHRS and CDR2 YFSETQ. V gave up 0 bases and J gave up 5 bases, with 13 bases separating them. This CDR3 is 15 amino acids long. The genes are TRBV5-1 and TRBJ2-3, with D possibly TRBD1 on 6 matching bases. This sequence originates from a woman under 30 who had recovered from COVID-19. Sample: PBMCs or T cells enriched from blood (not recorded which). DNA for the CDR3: TGCGCCAGCAGCTTGGAAGGCCAGGGGTTAGATACGCAGTATTTT. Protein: CASSLEGQGLDTQYF.